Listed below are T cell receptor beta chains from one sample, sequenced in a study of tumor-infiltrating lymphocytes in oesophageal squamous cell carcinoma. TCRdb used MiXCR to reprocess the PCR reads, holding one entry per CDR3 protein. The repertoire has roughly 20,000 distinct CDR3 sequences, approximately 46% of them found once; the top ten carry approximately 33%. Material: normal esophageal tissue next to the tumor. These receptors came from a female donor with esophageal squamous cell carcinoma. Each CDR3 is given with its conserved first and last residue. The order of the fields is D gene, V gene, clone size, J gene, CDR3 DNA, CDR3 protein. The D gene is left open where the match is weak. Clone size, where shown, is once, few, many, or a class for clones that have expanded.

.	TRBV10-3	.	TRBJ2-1	TGTGCCATCAGTGAGTCGATGGTTGACGCGGAAATCAATGAGCAGTTCTTC	CAISESMVDAEINEQFF
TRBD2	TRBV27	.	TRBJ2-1	TGTGCCAGCAGTTTATATCTGTCTAGCGGACGCAATGAGCAGTTCTTC	CASSLYLSSGRNEQFF
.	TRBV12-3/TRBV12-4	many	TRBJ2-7	TGTGCCAGCAGTTCCCGGAAACAGGGCCCCTACGAGCAGTACTTC	CASSSRKQGPYEQYF
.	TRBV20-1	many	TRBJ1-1	TGCAGTGCTCCGGACGGTAGCGACACTGAAGCTTTCTTT	CSAPDGSDTEAFF
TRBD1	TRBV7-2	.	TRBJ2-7	TGTGTCAGCAGCCGGGGACAGACCTACGAGCAGTACTTC	CVSSRGQTYEQYF
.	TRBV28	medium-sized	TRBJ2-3	TGTGCCAGCAGTTTAGTGCAGGGACACACAGATACGCAGTATTTT	CASSLVQGHTDTQYF
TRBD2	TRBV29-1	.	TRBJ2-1	TGCAGCGTTGATGGTAGCGGGATAAACAATGAGCAGTTCTTC	CSVDGSGINNEQFF
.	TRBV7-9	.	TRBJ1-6	TGTGCCAGCAGCCCCGGGAGTAATAATTCACCCCTCCACTTT	CASSPGSNNSPLHF
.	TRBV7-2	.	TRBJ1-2	TGTGCCAGCAATTCCGGGTTGGGTCGGAATTCACCCCTCCACTTC	CASNSGLGRNSPLHF
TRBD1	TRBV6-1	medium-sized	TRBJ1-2	TGTGCCAGCAGGGACAGGGGGCTTGGAGGTGGCTACACCTTC	CASRDRGLGGGYTF
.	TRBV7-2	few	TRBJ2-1	TGTGCCAGCAGCTTAGACAGCGGACCCTACAATGAGCAGTTCTTC	CASSLDSGPYNEQFF
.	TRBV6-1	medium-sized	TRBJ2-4	TGTGCCAGCAGTGAAGGGACAGCTCCCCTAGCCAAAAACATTCAGTACTTC	CASSEGTAPLAKNIQYF
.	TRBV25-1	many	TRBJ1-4	TGTGCCAGCAGTGAATCCCACCAGGGACTTGGCGAAAAACTGTTTTTT	CASSESHQGLGEKLFF
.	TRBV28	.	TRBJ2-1	TGTGCCAGCAGTTTAGGGGGATCCTACAATGAGCAGTTCTTC	CASSLGGSYNEQFF
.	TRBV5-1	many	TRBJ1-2	TGCGCCAGCAGCTTGGGTCGTGCGAATAACTATGGCTACACCTTC	CASSLGRANNYGYTF
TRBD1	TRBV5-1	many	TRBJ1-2	TGCGCCAGCAGCAACAGGGGAGAGGGCTATGGCTACACCTTC	CASSNRGEGYGYTF
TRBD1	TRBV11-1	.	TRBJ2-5	TGTGCCAGCAGCTTGGACAGGGGAAAAGAGACCCAGTACTTC	CASSLDRGKETQYF
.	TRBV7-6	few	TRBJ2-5	TGTGCCAGCAGCTTGTCCGGGACGTTAGAGACCCAGTACTTC	CASSLSGTLETQYF
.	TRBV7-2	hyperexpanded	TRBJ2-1	TGTGCCAGCAGCTCCGGGAGCGGTGGATACAATGAGCAGTTCTTC	CASSSGSGGYNEQFF
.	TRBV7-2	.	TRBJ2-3	TGTGCCAGCAGCGCGGTTCTGGTGAGCACAGATACGCAGTATTTT	CASSAVLVSTDTQYF
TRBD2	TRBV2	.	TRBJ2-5	TGTGCCAGCTCCCTCCGCCAGGGAGGGGAGACCCAGTACTTC	CASSLRQGGETQYF
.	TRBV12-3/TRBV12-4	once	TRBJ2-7	TGTGCCAGCAGTTCAAATCAGGGGGGCGAGCAGTACTTC	CASSSNQGGEQYF
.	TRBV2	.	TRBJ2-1	TGTGCCAGCAGTGAAGCGCTTCGAGGCAGCTACAATGAGCAGTTCTTC	CASSEALRGSYNEQFF
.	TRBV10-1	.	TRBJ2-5	TGCGCCAGCAGTGAGTCTCGCCTAGCCAACCAAGAGACCCAGTACTTC	CASSESRLANQETQYF
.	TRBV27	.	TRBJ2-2	TGTGCCAGCAGCAGATCGGACAGAAACACCGGGGAGCTGTTTTTT	CASSRSDRNTGELFF
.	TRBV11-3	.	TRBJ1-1	TGTGCCAGCAGCTCGGACGGCCCGAACACTGAAGCTTTCTTT	CASSSDGPNTEAFF
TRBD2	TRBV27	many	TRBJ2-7	TGTGCCAGCAGTAGACCGGGACTAGGCCTGGATTCCTACGAGCAGTACTTC	CASSRPGLGLDSYEQYF
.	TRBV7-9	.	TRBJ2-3	TGTGCCAGCAGCTTAAACGGGGCTTTCGTCGGAGATACGCAGTATTTT	CASSLNGAFVGDTQYF
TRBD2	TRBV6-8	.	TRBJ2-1	TGTGCCAGCAATAGGGGACTAGCGGGAGGCCCTTTCGATGAGCAGTTCTTC	CASNRGLAGGPFDEQFF
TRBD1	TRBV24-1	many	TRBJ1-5	TGTGCCACCAGTGATCACAGGGGCTTGAATCAGCCCCAGCATTTT	CATSDHRGLNQPQHF
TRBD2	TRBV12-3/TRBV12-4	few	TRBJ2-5	TGTGCCAGCAGCCCTAGGACTAGCGGGACCCAGTACTTC	CASSPRTSGTQYF
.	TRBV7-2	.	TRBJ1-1	TGTGCCAGCAGCGACAGGAGTGTGACTGAAGCTTTCTTT	CASSDRSVTEAFF
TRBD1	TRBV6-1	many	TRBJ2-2	TGTGCCAGCAACCTTGGGACAGGTGTATACACCGGGGAGCTGTTTTTT	CASNLGTGVYTGELFF
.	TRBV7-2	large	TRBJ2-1	TGTGCCAGCAGCTTAACTAGCATTGAGCAGTTCTTC	CASSLTSIEQFF
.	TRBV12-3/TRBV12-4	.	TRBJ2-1	TGTGCCAGCAGTCTCAGAGGGGGACCCTACAATGAGCAGTTCTTC	CASSLRGGPYNEQFF
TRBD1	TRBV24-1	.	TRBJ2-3	TGTGCCACCAGTGATCGTACAGGGGAGATCACAGATACGCAGTATTTT	CATSDRTGEITDTQYF
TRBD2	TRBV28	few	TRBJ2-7	TGTGCCAGCCTCGGGAGGGGAGAAGGCGCCTACGAGCAGTACTTC	CASLGRGEGAYEQYF
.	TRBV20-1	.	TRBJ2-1	TGCAGTGCTAGATTGGGAAAGGCTAGTGCCTACAATGAGCAGTTCTTC	CSARLGKASAYNEQFF
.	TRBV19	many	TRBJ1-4	TGTGCCAGTAGTATGTTGGCACAGAATGAAAAACTGTTTTTT	CASSMLAQNEKLFF
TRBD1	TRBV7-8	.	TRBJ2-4	TGTGCCAGCAGCTTATTACCCTATAACAGGGGTGAGGGCAAAAACATTCAGTACTTC	CASSLLPYNRGEGKNIQYF
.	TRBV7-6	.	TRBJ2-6	TGTGCCAGCAGCTCGATGGCAGCCAACGTCCTGACTTTC	CASSSMAANVLTF
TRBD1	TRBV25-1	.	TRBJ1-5	TGTGCCAGCAGCGCCGGGACAGATGATAGCAATCAGCCCCAGCATTTT	CASSAGTDDSNQPQHF
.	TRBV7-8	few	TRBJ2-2	TGTGCCAGCAGCTTCACAGGCTCCGGGGAGCTGTTTTTT	CASSFTGSGELFF
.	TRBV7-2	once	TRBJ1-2	TGTGCCAGCAGCTTAGGGGGCTACGCCTATGGCTACACCTTC	CASSLGGYAYGYTF